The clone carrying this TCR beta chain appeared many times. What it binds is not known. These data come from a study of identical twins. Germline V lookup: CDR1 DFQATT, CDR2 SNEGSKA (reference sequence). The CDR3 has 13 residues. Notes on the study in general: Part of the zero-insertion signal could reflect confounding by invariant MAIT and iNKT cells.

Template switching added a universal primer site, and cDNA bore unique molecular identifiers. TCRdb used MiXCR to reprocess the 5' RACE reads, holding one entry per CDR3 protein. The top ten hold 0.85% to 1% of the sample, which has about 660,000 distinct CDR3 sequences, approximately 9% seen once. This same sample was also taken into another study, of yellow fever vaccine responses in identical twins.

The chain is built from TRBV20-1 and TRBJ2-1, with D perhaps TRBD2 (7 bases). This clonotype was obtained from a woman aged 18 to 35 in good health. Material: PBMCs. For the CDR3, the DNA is TGCAGCCTATCGGGGGGCTTTCACAATGAGCAGTTCTTC. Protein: CSLSGGFHNEQFF.